This TCR beta chain was captured by sequencing in a study of blood T cell repertoires in COVID-19. About the study: Material from acute and convalescent COVID-19 was sourced from the United States, Italy and Spain.

Clones were sequenced by immunoSEQ multiplex PCR, and TCRdb holds only the in-frame ones, with some missing. The sample holds about 230,000 clones, about 85% seen once. The sequenced sample consisted of peripheral blood. The receptor comes from a man aged 35 to 55 with acute or convalescent COVID-19.

The CDR3 reads CASEEGPDSGNTIYF. In DNA form, the CDR3 reads TGTGCCAGCGAGGAAGGTCCGGACTCTGGAAACACCATATATTTT. This chain links TRBV28 with TRBJ1-3; D not certain. The CDR3 is made up of 15 amino acids. The germline V and J ends were trimmed by 8 bases and 0 bases, with 14 bases remaining between them. Germline V lookup: CDR1 MDHEN, CDR2 SYDVKM.